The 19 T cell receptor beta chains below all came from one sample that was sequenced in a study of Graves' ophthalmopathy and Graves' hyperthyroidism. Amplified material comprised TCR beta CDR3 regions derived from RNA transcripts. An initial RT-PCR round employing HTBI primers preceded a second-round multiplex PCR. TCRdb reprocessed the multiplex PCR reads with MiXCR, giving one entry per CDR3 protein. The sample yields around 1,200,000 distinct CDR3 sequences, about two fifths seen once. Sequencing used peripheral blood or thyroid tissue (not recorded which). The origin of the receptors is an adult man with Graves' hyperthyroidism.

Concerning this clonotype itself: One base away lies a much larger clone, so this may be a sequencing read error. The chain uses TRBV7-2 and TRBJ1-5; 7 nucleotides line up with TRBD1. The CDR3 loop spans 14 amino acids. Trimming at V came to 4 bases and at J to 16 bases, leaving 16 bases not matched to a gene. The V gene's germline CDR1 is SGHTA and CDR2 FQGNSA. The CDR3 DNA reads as TGTGCCAGCAGCTCAGTTTCTCGGGACAGCCGCTTTCATTTT. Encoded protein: CASSSVSRDSRFHF.

The CDR3 is CSVEGGVTEAFF. The CDR3 DNA is TGCAGCGTTGAAGGTGGAGTCACTGAAGCTTTCTTT. The chain uses TRBV29-1 and TRBJ1-1; D uncertain. The germline CDR1 and CDR2 sequences are SQVTM and ANQGSEA. V lost 1 base and J 4 bases, leaving 7 bases between the germline ends. CDR3 length: 12 residues.

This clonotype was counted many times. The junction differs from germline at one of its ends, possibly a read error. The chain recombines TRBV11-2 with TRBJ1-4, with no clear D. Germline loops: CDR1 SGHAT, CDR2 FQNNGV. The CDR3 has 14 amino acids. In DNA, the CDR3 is TGCGCCAGCAGAACCGGCTCAACTAATGAAAAACTGTTTTTT. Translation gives CASRTGSTNEKLFF.

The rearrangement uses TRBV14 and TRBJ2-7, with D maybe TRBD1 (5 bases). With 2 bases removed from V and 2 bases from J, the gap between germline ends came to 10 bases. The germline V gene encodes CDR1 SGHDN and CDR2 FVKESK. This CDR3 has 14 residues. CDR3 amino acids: CASSQMTAPYEQYF. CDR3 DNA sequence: TGTGCCAGCAGCCAAATGACAGCACCCTACGAGCAGTACTTC.

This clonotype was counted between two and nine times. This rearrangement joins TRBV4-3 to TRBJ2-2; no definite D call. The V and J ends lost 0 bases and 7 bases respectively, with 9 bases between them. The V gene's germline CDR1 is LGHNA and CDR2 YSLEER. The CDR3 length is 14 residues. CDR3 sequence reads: CASSQDPILGELFF. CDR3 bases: TGCGCCAGCAGCCAAGATCCCATCCTCGGGGAGCTGTTTTTT.

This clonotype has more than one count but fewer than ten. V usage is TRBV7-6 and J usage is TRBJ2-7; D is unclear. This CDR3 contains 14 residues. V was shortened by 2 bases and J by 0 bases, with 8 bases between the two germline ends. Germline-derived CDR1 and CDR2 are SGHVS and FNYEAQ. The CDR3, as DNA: TGTGCCAGCAGCTTAAAGATTAGCTCCTACGAGCAGTACTTC. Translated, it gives CASSLKISSYEQYF.

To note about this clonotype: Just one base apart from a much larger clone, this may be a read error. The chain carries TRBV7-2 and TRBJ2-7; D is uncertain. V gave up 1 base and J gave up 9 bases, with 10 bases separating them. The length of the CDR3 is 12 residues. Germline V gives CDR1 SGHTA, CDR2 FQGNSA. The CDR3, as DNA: TGTGCCAGCAGCTTAGTGCAGAAGGGGCAGTACTTC. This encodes CASSLVQKGQYF. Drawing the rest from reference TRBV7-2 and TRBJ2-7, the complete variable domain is GAGVSQSPSNKVTEKGKDVELRCDPISGHTALYWYRQSLGQGLEFLIYFQGNSAPDKSGLPSDRFSAERTGGSVSTLTIQRTQQEDSAVYLCASSLVQKGQYFGPGTRLTVT.

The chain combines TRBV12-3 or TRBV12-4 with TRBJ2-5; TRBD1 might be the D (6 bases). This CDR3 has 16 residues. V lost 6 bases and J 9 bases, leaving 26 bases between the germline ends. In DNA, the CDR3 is TGTGCCAGCAGCCAATCTTCAGGGGCCCCTACGAGGTCCCAGTACTTC. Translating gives CASSQSSGAPTRSQYF.

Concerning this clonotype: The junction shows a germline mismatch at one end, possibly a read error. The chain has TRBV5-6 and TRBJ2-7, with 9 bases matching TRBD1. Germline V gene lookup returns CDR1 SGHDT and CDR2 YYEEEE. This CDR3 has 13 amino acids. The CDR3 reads CASSLGTGYGQYF. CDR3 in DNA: TGTGCCAGCAGCTTAGGGACAGGGTACGGGCAGTACTTC.

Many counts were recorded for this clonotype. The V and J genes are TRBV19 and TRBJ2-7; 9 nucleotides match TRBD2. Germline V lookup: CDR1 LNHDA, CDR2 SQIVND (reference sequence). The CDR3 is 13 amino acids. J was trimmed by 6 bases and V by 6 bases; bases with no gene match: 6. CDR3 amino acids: CASRSSGKGEQYF. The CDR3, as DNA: TGTGCCAGTAGGTCTAGCGGGAAGGGCGAGCAGTACTTC. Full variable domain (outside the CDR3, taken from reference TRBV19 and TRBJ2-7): DGGITQSPKYLFRKEGQNVTLSCEQNLNHDAMYWYRQDPGQGLRLIYYSQIVNDFQKGDIAEGYSVSREKKESFPLTVTSAQKNPTAFYLCASRSSGKGEQYFGPGTRLTVT.

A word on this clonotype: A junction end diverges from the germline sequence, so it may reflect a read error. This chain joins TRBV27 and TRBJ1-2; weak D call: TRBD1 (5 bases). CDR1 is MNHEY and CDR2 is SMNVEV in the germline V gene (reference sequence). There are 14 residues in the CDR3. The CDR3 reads CASSFAPRDYGYAF. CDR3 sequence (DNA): TGTGCCAGCAGTTTTGCCCCCAGGGACTATGGCTACGCCTTC.

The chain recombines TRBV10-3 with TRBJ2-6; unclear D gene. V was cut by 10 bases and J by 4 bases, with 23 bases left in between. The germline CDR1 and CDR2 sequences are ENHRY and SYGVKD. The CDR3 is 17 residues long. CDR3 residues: CASSSETDPGGANVLTF. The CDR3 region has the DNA TGTGCCAGCAGCTCAGAAACAGACCCTGGGGGGGCCAACGTCCTGACTTTC.

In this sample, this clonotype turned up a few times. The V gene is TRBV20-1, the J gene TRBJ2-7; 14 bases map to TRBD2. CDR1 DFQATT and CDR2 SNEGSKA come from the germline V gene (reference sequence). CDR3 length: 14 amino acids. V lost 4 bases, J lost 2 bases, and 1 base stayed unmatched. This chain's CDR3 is CSATGLAGAYEQYF. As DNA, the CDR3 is TGCAGTGCTACGGGACTAGCGGGAGCCTACGAGCAGTACTTC.

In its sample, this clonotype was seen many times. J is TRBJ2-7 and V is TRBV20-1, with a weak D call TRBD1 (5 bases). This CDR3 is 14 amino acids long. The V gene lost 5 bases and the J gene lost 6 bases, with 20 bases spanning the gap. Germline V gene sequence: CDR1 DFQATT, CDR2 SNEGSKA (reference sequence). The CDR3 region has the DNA TGCAGTGCTGACAGCAGTGACTTCTCCCTCGAGCAGTACTTC. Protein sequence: CSADSSDFSLEQYF.

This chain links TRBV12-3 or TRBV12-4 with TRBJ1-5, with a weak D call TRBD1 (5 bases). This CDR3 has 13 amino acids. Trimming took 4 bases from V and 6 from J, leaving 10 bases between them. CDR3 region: CASSSGTAQPQHF. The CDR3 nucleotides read TGTGCCAGCAGTTCGGGGACGGCTCAGCCCCAGCATTTT.

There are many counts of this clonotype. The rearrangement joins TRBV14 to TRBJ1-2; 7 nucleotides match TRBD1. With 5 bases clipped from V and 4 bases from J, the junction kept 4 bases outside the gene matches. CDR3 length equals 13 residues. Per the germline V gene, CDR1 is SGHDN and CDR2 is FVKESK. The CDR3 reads CASSSTGVYGYTF. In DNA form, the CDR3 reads TGTGCCAGCAGCTCAACAGGGGTCTATGGCTACACCTTC. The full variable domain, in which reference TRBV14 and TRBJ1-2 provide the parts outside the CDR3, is EAGVTQFPSHSVIEKGQTVTLRCDPISGHDNLYWYRRVMGKEIKFLLHFVKESKQDESGMPNNRFLAERTGGTYSTLKVQPAELEDSGVYFCASSSTGVYGYTFGSGTRLTVV.

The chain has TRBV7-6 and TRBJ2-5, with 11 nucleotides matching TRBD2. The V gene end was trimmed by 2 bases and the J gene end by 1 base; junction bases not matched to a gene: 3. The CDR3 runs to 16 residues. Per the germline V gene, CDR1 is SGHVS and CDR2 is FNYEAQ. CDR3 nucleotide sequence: TGTGCCAGCAGCTTAATGACTAGCGGGGCCCAAGAGACCCAGTACTTC. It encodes CASSLMTSGAQETQYF. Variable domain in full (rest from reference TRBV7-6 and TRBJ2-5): GAGVSQSPRYKVTKRGQDVALRCDPISGHVSLYWYRQALGQGPEFLTYFNYEAQQDKSGLPNDRFSAERPEGSISTLTIQRTEQRDSAMYRCASSLMTSGAQETQYFGPGTRLLVL.

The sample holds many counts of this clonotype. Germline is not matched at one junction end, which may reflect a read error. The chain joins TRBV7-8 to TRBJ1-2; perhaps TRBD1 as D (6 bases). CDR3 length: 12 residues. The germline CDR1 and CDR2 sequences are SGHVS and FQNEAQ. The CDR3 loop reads CASSKREEDSAF. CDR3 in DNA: TGTGCCAGCAGCAAACGGGAGGAGGACAGCGCCTTC. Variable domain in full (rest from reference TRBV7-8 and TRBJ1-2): GAGVSQSPRYKVAKRGQDVALRCDPISGHVSLFWYQQALGQGPEFLTYFQNEAQLDKSGLPSDRFFAERPEGSVSTLKIQRTQQEDSAVYLCASSKREEDSAFGSGTRLTVV.

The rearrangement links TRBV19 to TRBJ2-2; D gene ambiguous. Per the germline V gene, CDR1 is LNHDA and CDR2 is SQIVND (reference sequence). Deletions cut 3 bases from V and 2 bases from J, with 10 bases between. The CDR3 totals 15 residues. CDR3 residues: CASSIYNSNTGELFF. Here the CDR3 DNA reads TGTGCCAGTAGTATTTATAACAGTAACACCGGGGAGCTGTTTTTT.